The 10 T cell receptor beta chains below come from one sample, sequenced in a study of T cells in Graves' hyperthyroidism and ophthalmopathy. What was amplified from RNA transcripts were TCR beta CDR3 regions. Carried out on the TCR CDR3, a first-round RT-PCR used the HTBI primer set. TCRdb used MiXCR to reprocess the multiplex PCR reads, holding one entry per CDR3 protein. In the table there are 750,000 to 950,000 distinct CDR3 sequences, around 39% of which are singletons. Sequenced input: blood. These receptors were taken from a young man with Graves' hyperthyroidism.

With regard to this clonotype: This may be a read error, as it is one base from a much larger clone. V is TRBV2 and J is TRBJ2-7; D not certain. The V end was cut by 11 bases, the J end by 4 bases, with 15 bases between. This CDR3 has 12 residues. Per the germline V gene, CDR1 is SNHLY and CDR2 is FYNNEI. In nucleotides, the CDR3 is TGTGCCGGCTGCCTATCCTCTTACGAGCAGTACTTC. Its protein product is CAGCLSSYEQYF.

Worth noting for this clonotype: This likely stems from a read error, as it lies one base from a far larger clone. The rearrangement joins TRBV9 to TRBJ2-7; 7 bases are shared with TRBD1. Germline V gene lookup returns CDR1 SGDLS and CDR2 YYNGEE. The ends lost 3 bases at V and 0 bases at J; junction bases unmatched: 3. This CDR3 is built from 14 residues. For the CDR3, the DNA is TGTGCCAGCAGCGCCCGGGACAGCTCCTACGAGCAGTACTTC. This encodes CASSARDSSYEQYF.

This rearrangement joins TRBV4-1 to TRBJ2-7; 10 bases fit TRBD2. The CDR3 has 16 residues. Germline assignment: CDR1 MGHRA and CDR2 YSYEKL. Trimming took 1 base from V and 5 from J; bases not matched to a gene: 8. CDR3 sequence reads: CASSQGRGLANHEQYF. In nucleotides, the CDR3 is TGCGCCAGCAGCCAAGGGAGGGGACTAGCGAACCACGAGCAGTACTTC.

J is TRBJ2-7 and V is TRBV20-1; 8 bases match TRBD2. Trimming removed 3 bases from V and 0 bases from J; junction bases left unmatched: 4. The germline gives CDR1 DFQATT, CDR2 SNEGSKA (reference sequence). The length of the CDR3 is 14 residues. The CDR3 coding sequence is TGCAGTGCTAGTTTAGCGGGGAGCTCCTACGAGCAGTACTTC. It translates to CSASLAGSSYEQYF.

This clonotype was picked up many times. J is TRBJ1-1 and V is TRBV20-1; D gene ambiguous. Trimming took off 5 bases at V and 7 bases at J, with 11 bases between the two ends. CDR3 length: 11 amino acids. CDR1 is DFQATT and CDR2 is SNEGSKA in the germline V gene (reference sequence). CDR3 sequence (DNA): TGCAGTGCTTCTAGGATGGTTGAAGCTTTCTTT. As protein: CSASRMVEAFF.

The J gene is TRBJ1-6, the V gene TRBV25-1, with D unclear. CDR3 length: 15 amino acids. Germline V gene sequence: CDR1 MGHDK, CDR2 SYGVNS. V was clipped by 1 base and J by 5 bases, with 9 bases between them. CDR3 sequence: CASSESIGHNSPLHF. CDR3 in DNA: TGTGCCAGCAGTGAATCGATCGGGCATAATTCACCCCTCCACTTT.

J is TRBJ1-6 and V is TRBV11-1; maybe TRBD1 (6 bases). CDR3 length: 16 residues. The germline CDR1 and CDR2 sequences are SGHAT and FQDESV (reference sequence). V was pared by 0 bases and J by 8 bases, with 14 bases between. CDR3 bases: TGTGCCAGCAGCTTAGCCTTTGGGGGGCGGGATTCACCCCTCCACTTT. Its protein is CASSLAFGGRDSPLHF.

V gene TRBV12-3 or TRBV12-4 combines with J gene TRBJ1-5, with D perhaps matching TRBD1 (5 bases). The CDR3 extends over 13 amino acids. Trimming stripped 6 bases from V and 4 bases from J, with 10 bases between. This CDR3 reads CASRLTENQPQHF. CDR3 coding DNA: TGTGCCAGCAGGCTGACAGAGAATCAGCCCCAGCATTTT.

As concerns this clonotype: One end of the junction varies from germline; a read error may be responsible. This rearrangement joins TRBV7-9 to TRBJ2-7, with 7 bases lining up with TRBD2. Germline CDR1 and CDR2: SEHNR and FQNEAQ (reference sequence). The CDR3 contains 14 residues. The CDR3 coding sequence is TGCGCCAGCAGCTCCGGGACTACCGATTACGAGCAGTACTTC. Translation: CASSSGTTDYEQYF.

The count of this clonotype is one. The chain combines TRBV6-5 with TRBJ1-1, with 9 bases identical to TRBD1. The CDR3 has 15 residues. The J segment lost 4 bases and the V segment lost 2 bases, leaving 5 bases of the junction unmatched. Per the germline V gene, CDR1 is MNHEY and CDR2 is SVGAGI. CDR3 nucleotide sequence: TGTGCCAGCAGTTACCCCGGACAGGGGAGCACTGAAGCTTTCTTT. It encodes CASSYPGQGSTEAFF.